This is a list of T cell receptor beta chains from one sample in a study of Ad26.COV2.S vaccination and SARS-CoV-2 variants. Data came from immunoSEQ multiplex PCR; TCRdb stores just in-frame clones and leaves some out. The sample carries around 400,000 clones, around 91% recorded once. The specimen comprised peripheral blood, sampled in a trial of Ad26.COV2.S vaccine versus placebo. The origin of the receptors is a person aged 18-60 years who received the Ad26.COV2.S COVID-19 vaccine or a placebo. Each CDR3 is given with its conserved first and last residue. The order of the fields is D gene, J gene, clone size, V gene, CDR3 DNA, CDR3 protein. D genes are given only for firm matches. Rows give clone size only sometimes, using once, few, many, or a class for an expanded clone.

NA,TRBJ1-2,NA,TRBV11-3,TGTGCCAGCAGCTTAAACCGCAGGGTTTTAGTTAACTATGGCTACACCTTC,CASSLNRRVLVNYGYTF
NA,TRBJ1-3,few,TRBV5-4,TGTGCCAGCAGCACGAAGGGGGGGCACTCTGGAAACACCATATATTTT,CASSTKGGHSGNTIYF
NA,TRBJ1-2,NA,TRBV11-1,TGTGCCAGCACCTCGGGCGGGATTCTTGGCTACACCTTC,CASTSGGILGYTF
NA,TRBJ2-2,NA,TRBV2,TGTGCCAGCACCGACACCGGGGAGCTGTTTTTT,CASTDTGELFF
NA,TRBJ2-5,NA,TRBV20-1,TGCAGTGCTAGTAATGGCGCGGAGACCCAGTACTTC,CSASNGAETQYF
NA,TRBJ2-4,once,TRBV29-1,TGCAGCGTTGCTTTAGGACAAGCCAAAAACATTCAGTACTTC,CSVALGQAKNIQYF
NA,TRBJ2-1,NA,TRBV12-5,TGTGCTAGTGGTTTACGGGCGACCGCCTACAATGAGCAGTTCTTC,CASGLRATAYNEQFF
TRBD2,TRBJ2-1,NA,TRBV7-2,TGTGCCAGCAGGGTAGCGGGAGCCTACAATGAGCAGTTCTTC,CASRVAGAYNEQFF
TRBD1,TRBJ2-7,many,TRBV7-9,TGTGCCAGCAGCCCATCCCAGGACAGGGGTCGCCACGAGCAGTACTTC,CASSPSQDRGRHEQYF
TRBD2,TRBJ2-2,once,TRBV7-9,TGTGCCAGCAGCTTCCCGGGTAGCGGGACGAACACCGGGGAGCTGTTTTTT,CASSFPGSGTNTGELFF
NA,TRBJ1-5,NA,TRBV19,TGTGCCAGTAGTATAAGGGACAATAGGAACAATCAGCCCCAGCATTTT,CASSIRDNRNNQPQHF
TRBD1,TRBJ1-2,NA,TRBV5-1,TGCGCCAGCAGCGACAGGACAGGCGTCAACTATGGCTACACCTTC,CASSDRTGVNYGYTF
NA,TRBJ2-3,NA,TRBV11-1,TGTGCCAGCACCCCTGACGGGGGGCTGAGGGCAGATACGCAGTATTTT,CASTPDGGLRADTQYF
NA,TRBJ2-5,NA,TRBV7-9,TGTGCCAGCAGCAGTCTGGGAGGACAAGAGACCCAGTACTTC,CASSSLGGQETQYF
TRBD1,TRBJ1-2,once,TRBV3-1/TRBV3-2,TGTGCCAGCAGCCAAGACGCAGGGGGCTATGGCTACACCTTC,CASSQDAGGYGYTF
NA,TRBJ2-4,NA,TRBV28,TGTGCCATTTCCAACGGGGGATTAGCCAAAAACATTCAGTACTTC,CAISNGGLAKNIQYF
NA,TRBJ2-3,NA,TRBV6-2/TRBV6-3,TGTGCCAGCAGTCCGTACACAGATACGCAGTATTTT,CASSPYTDTQYF
NA,TRBJ1-5,once,TRBV5-6,TGTGCCAGCAGCTTGGTGCAGGGCGGGGAGCCCCAGCATTTT,CASSLVQGGEPQHF
NA,TRBJ2-3,NA,TRBV30,TGTGCCTGGAGTGTACGGGCCACAGATACGCAGTATTTT,CAWSVRATDTQYF
NA,TRBJ1-2,NA,TRBV7-2,TGTGCCAGCAGCTTACAGGGTAGTTCTGGCTACACCTTC,CASSLQGSSGYTF
NA,TRBJ1-4,few,TRBV7-9,TGTGCCAGCAGCCGGGGCGAGATTGGTGAAAAACTGTTTTTT,CASSRGEIGEKLFF
NA,TRBJ2-7,NA,TRBV5-1,TGCGCCAGCAGCTTGACAGGTAACCACGAGCAGTACTTC,CASSLTGNHEQYF
NA,TRBJ2-7,NA,TRBV7-8,TGTGCCAGCAGCTTAGAACAGACCACCGCCTACGAGCAGTACTTC,CASSLEQTTAYEQYF
TRBD2,TRBJ2-1,few,TRBV15,TGTGCCACCAGCAGCCGATCCTTGACTAGCGGGAGTTCCAATGAGCAGTTCTTC,CATSSRSLTSGSSNEQFF
NA,TRBJ2-7,NA,TRBV4-1,TGCGCCAGCAGCCAAGACGGGCGGTACGAGCAGTACTTC,CASSQDGRYEQYF
NA,TRBJ2-5,NA,TRBV7-2,TGTGCCAGCAGCTTAGATGGGGGTTGGCGAGAGACCCAGTACTTC,CASSLDGGWRETQYF
TRBD2,TRBJ2-7,NA,TRBV20-1,TGCAGTGCTAGTTTCCGGCTAGCGGGAGGTGAAAGGGAGCAGTACTTC,CSASFRLAGGEREQYF
NA,TRBJ2-3,NA,TRBV24-1,TGTGCCACCAGTGATTTAAACCAGGCAGAAGAGAGTAGGACAGATACGCAGTATTTT,CATSDLNQAEESRTDTQYF
NA,TRBJ2-5,NA,TRBV12-3/TRBV12-4,TGTGCCAGCAGTTTTGGGGAAAGAGGGACCCAGTACTTC,CASSFGERGTQYF
NA,TRBJ1-2,once,TRBV12-3/TRBV12-4,TGTGCCAGCAGTTTAAGGAATAACTATGGCTACACCTTC,CASSLRNNYGYTF
NA,TRBJ2-3,NA,TRBV23-1,TGCGCCAGCATCCAGGAGTTCAGCACAGATACGCAGTATTTT,CASIQEFSTDTQYF
TRBD2,TRBJ2-1,NA,TRBV5-1,TGCGCCAGCAGCATAGGGACTACCAATGAGCAGTTCTTC,CASSIGTTNEQFF
NA,TRBJ1-4,NA,TRBV28,TGTGCCAGCAGTTTATATTATGAAAAACTGTTTTTT,CASSLYYEKLFF
NA,TRBJ1-1,NA,TRBV9,TGTGCCAGCAGCGTAGATACCGGGGTGGGCACTGAAGCTTTCTTT,CASSVDTGVGTEAFF
TRBD1,TRBJ2-7,few,TRBV6-5,TGTGCCAGCTCCCCCCGGACAGGCTCCTACGAGCAGTACTTC,CASSPRTGSYEQYF